This T cell receptor (beta chain) originates from a study of cytomegalovirus exposure and HLA in healthy donors. Study details: Earlier findings included roughly 120 million unique TCR beta sequences obtained from 180 million or so T cells. Whole-study results and caveats: A list of 150 or so TCR beta chains associated with cytomegalovirus was given. A later look showed TCR association rates differing by HLA locus, highest for DRB1 and lowest for HLA-C.

V was trimmed by 6 bases and J by 1 base, leaving 6 bases between them. The length of the CDR3 is 12 residues. Looked up from germline, CDR1 is MNHEY and CDR2 is SVGAGI. This clone has only a few counts. Its antigen is currently unknown. Other DNA sequences of this sample code for an identical CDR3. This PCR relied on a set of 60 Vbeta primers and 13 Jbeta primers. Method: immunoSEQ multiplex PCR; TCRdb's copy keeps in-frame clones and lacks some. This table has approximately 80,000 clones, 73% appearing once. The rearrangement links TRBV6-5 to TRBJ1-1; possible D gene TRBD1, 5 bases. Sequencing was carried out using PBMCs. The TCR comes from a woman aged 40-49 years in good health and CMV-seropositive. CDR3 in amino acids: CASSDRNTEAFF. The DNA of the CDR3 is TGTGCCAGCAGCGACAGGAACACTGAAGCTTTCTTT.